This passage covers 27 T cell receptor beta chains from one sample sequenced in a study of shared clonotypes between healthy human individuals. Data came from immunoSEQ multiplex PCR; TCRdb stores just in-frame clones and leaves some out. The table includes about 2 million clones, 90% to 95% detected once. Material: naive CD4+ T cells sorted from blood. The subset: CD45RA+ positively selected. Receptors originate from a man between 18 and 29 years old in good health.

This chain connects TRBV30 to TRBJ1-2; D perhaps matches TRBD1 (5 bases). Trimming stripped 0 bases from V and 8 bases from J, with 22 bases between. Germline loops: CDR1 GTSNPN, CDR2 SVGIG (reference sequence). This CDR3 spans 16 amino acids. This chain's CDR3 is CAWSVLRQGAFYGYTF. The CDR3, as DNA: TGTGCCTGGAGTGTACTTAGGCAGGGCGCATTTTACGGCTACACCTTC.

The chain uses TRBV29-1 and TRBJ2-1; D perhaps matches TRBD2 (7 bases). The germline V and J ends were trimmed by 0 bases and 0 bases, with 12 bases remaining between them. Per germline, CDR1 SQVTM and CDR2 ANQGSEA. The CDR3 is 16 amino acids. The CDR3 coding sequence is TGCAGCGTTGAAGATAGGGGGGGAAGCTCCTACAATGAGCAGTTCTTC. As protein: CSVEDRGGSSYNEQFF.

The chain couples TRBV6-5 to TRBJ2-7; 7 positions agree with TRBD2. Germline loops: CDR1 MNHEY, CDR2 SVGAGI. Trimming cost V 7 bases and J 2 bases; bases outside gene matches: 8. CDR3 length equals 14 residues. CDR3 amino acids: CASKGGGRPYEQYF. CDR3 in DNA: TGTGCCAGCAAGGGCGGGGGTAGGCCCTACGAGCAGTACTTC.

As DNA, the CDR3 is TGTGCCAGCAGTTTATGGGCAGGCGCTGAAGCTTTCTTT. Protein sequence: CASSLWAGAEAFF. The chain combines TRBV28 with TRBJ1-1; the D is unclear. V was trimmed by 0 bases and J by 6 bases, leaving 8 bases between them. CDR1 is MDHEN and CDR2 is SYDVKM in the germline V gene. CDR3 length: 13 amino acids. The full variable domain, rest sourced from reference TRBV28 and TRBJ1-1, is DVKVTQSSRYLVKRTGEKVFLECVQDMDHENMFWYRQDPGLGLRLIYFSYDVKMKEKGDIPEGYSVSREKKERFSLILESASTNQTSMYLCASSLWAGAEAFFGQGTRLTVV.

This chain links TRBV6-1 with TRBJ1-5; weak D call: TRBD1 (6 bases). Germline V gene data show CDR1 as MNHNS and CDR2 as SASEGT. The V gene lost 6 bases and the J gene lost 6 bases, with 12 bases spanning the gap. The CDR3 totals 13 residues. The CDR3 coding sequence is TGTGCCAGCAGACAGGGTCTCGGTCAGCCCCAGCATTTT. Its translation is CASRQGLGQPQHF.

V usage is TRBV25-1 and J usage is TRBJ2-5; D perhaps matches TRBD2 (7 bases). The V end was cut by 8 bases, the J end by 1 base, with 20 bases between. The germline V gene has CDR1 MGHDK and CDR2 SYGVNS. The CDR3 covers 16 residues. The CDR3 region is CASARGGSMAQETQYF. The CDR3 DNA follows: TGTGCCAGCGCTAGGGGGGGGTCGATGGCCCAAGAGACCCAGTACTTC.

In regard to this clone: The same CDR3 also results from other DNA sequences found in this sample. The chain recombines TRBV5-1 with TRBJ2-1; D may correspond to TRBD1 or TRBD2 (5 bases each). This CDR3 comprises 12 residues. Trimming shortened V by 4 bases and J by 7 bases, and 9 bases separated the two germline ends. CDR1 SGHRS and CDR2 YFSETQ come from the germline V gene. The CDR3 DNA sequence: TGCGCCAGCAGCGATGGGGGTAATGAGCAGTTCTTC. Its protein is CASSDGGNEQFF.

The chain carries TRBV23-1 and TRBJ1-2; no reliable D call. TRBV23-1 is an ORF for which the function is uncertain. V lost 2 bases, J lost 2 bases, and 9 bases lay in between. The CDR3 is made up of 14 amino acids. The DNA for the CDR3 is TGCGCCAGCAGTCAAAAAGTCCGAAACTATGGCTACACCTTC. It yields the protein CASSQKVRNYGYTF.

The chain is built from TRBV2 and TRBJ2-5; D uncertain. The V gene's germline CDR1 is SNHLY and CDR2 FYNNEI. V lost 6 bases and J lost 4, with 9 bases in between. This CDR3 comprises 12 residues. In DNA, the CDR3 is TGTGCCAGCAGGGGAAACGGAGAGACCCAGTACTTC. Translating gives CASRGNGETQYF. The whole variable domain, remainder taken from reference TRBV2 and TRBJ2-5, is EPEVTQTPSHQVTQMGQEVILRCVPISNHLYFYWYRQILGQKVEFLVSFYNNEISEKSEIFDDQFSVERPDGSNFTLKIRSTKLEDSAMYFCASRGNGETQYFGPGTRLLVL.

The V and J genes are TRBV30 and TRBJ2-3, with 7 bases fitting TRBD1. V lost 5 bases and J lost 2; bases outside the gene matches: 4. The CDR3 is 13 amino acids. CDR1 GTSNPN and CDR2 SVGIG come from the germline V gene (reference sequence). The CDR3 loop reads CAWGTANTDTQYF. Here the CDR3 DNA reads TGTGCCTGGGGGACAGCGAACACAGATACGCAGTATTTT.

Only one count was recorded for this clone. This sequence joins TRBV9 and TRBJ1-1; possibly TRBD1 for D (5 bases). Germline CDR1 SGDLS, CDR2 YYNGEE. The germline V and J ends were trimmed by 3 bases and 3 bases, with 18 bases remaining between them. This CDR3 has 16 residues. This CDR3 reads CASSAQAPGVDTEAFF. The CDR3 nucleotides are TGTGCCAGCAGCGCCCAAGCCCCGGGGGTGGACACTGAAGCTTTCTTT.

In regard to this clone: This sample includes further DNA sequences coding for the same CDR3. The CDR3 protein is CASSQVLAGAYEQYF. The DNA for the CDR3 is TGCGCCAGCAGCCAAGTTTTGGCAGGGGCCTACGAGCAGTACTTC. V gene TRBV4-3 combines with J gene TRBJ2-7; tentative D call: TRBD1 (6 bases). Trimming cost V 1 base and J 2 bases, with 12 bases left between them. Germline-derived CDR1 and CDR2 are LGHNA and YSLEER. The CDR3 totals 15 residues.

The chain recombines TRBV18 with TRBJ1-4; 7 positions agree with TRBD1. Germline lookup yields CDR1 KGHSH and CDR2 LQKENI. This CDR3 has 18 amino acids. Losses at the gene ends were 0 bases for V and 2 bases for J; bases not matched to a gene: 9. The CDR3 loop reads CASSPPRGGGSTNEKLFF. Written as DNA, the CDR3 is TGTGCCAGCTCACCACCGCGGGGAGGGGGCAGCACTAATGAAAAACTGTTTTTT. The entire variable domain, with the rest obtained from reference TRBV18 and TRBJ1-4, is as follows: NAGVMQNPRHLVRRRGQEARLRCSPMKGHSHVYWYRQLPEEGLKFMVYLQKENIIDESGMPKERFSAEFPKEGPSILRIQQVVRGDSAAYFCASSPPRGGGSTNEKLFFGSGTQLSVL.

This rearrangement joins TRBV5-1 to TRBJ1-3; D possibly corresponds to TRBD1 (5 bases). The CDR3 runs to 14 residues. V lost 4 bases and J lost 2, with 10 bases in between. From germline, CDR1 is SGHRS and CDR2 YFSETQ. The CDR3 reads CASSRDGTGNTIYF. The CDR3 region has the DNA TGCGCCAGCAGCCGGGACGGAACTGGAAACACCATATATTTT.

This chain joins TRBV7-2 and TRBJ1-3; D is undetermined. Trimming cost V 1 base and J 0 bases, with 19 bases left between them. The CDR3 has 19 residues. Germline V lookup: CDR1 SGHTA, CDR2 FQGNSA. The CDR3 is CASSLVSFGVRNSGNTIYF. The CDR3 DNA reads TGTGCCAGCAGCTTAGTTTCGTTCGGGGTGAGGAACTCTGGAAACACCATATATTTT.

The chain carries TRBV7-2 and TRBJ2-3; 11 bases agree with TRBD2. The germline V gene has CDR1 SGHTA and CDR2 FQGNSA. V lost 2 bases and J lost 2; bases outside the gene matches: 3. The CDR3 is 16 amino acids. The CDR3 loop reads CASSLTSGRTTDTQYF. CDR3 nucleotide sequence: TGTGCCAGCAGCTTAACTAGCGGGAGAACCACAGATACGCAGTATTTT.

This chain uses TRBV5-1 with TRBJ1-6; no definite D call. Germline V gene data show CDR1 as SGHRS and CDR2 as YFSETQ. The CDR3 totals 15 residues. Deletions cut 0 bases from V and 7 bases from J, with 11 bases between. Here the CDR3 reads CASSLGAKGNSPLHF. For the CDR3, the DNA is TGCGCCAGCAGCTTGGGAGCTAAGGGAAATTCACCCCTCCACTTT.

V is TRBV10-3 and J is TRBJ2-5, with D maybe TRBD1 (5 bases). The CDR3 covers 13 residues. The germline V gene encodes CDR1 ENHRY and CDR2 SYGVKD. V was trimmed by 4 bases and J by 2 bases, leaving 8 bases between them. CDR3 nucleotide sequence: TGTGCCATCAGTGGACAGATTCAAGAGACCCAGTACTTC. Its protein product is CAISGQIQETQYF.

DNA for the CDR3: TGTGCCAGCAGCCCCCCGGTTCGCGGAAACACCATATATTTT. Amino acid sequence: CASSPPVRGNTIYF. J is TRBJ1-3 and V is TRBV11-2; D unclear. The CDR3 extends over 14 amino acids. CDR1 is SGHAT, CDR2 FQNNGV, per germline. V lost 5 bases, J lost 4 bases, and 12 bases lay in between.

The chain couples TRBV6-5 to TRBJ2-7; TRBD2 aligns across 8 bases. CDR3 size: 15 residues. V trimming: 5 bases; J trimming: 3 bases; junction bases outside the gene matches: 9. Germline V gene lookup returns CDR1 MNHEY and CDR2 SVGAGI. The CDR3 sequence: CASSIRAGASYEQYF. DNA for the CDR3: TGTGCCAGCAGTATCCGAGCGGGGGCCAGCTACGAGCAGTACTTC.

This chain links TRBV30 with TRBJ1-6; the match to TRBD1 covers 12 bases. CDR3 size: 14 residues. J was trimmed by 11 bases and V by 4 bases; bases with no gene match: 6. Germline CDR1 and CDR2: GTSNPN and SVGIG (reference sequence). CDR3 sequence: CAWMGQGAKAPLHF. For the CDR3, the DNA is TGTGCCTGGATGGGACAGGGGGCGAAGGCACCCCTCCACTTT.

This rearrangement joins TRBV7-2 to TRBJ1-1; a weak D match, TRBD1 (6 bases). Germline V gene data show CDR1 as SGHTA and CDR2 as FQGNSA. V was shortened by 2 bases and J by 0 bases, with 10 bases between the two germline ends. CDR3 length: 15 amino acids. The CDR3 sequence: CASSLIQGMNTEAFF. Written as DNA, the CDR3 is TGTGCCAGCAGCTTAATTCAGGGGATGAACACTGAAGCTTTCTTT. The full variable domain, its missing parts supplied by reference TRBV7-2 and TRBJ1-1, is GAGVSQSPSNKVTEKGKDVELRCDPISGHTALYWYRQSLGQGLEFLIYFQGNSAPDKSGLPSDRFSAERTGGSVSTLTIQRTQQEDSAVYLCASSLIQGMNTEAFFGQGTRLTVV.

The CDR3 loop reads CASSSPGQQETQYF. In DNA form, the CDR3 reads TGTGCCAGCAGTTCACCGGGACAGCAAGAGACCCAGTACTTC. The V and J genes are TRBV28 and TRBJ2-5; 7 nucleotides line up with TRBD1. CDR1 is MDHEN, CDR2 SYDVKM, per germline. CDR3 length: 14 amino acids. With 4 bases clipped from V and 2 bases from J, the junction kept 4 bases outside the gene matches.

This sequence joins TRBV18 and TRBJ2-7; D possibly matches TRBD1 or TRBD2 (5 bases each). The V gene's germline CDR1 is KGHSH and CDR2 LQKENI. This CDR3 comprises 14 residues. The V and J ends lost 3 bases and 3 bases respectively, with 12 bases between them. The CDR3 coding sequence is TGTGCCAGCTCACCTGCCGGGGCCCTCTACGAGCAGTACTTC. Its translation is CASSPAGALYEQYF.

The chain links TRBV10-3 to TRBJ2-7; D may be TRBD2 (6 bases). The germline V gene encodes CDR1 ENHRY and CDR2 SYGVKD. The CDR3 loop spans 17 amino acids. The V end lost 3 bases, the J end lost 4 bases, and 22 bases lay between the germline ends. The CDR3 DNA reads TGTGCCATCAGTGAAGGTGTGGTCAGTGGGGGAGGTTACGAGCAGTACTTC. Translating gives CAISEGVVSGGGYEQYF.

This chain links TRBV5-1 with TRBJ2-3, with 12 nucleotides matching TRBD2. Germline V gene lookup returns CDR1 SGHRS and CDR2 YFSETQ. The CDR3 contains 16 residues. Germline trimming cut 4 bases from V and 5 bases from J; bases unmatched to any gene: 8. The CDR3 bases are TGCGCCAGCAGCCCCCCTAGCGGGGGGGCCGGAGATACGCAGTATTTT. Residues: CASSPPSGGAGDTQYF.

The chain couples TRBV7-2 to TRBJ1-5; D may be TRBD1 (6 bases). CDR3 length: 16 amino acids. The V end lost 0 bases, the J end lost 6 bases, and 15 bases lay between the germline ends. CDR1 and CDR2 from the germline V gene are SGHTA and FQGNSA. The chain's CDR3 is CASSLAPTGNVQPQHF. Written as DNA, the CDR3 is TGTGCCAGCAGCTTAGCACCAACAGGGAACGTTCAGCCCCAGCATTTT. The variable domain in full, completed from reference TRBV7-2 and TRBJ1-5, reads GAGVSQSPSNKVTEKGKDVELRCDPISGHTALYWYRQSLGQGLEFLIYFQGNSAPDKSGLPSDRFSAERTGGSVSTLTIQRTQQEDSAVYLCASSLAPTGNVQPQHFGDGTRLSIL.